This TCR beta chain came from a study of blood T cell repertoires in COVID-19. All enrollees were about 18 to 89 years old and from about 24 US areas. Donors of Cohort 3 who recovered were those that had two negative PCRs, clearance, or symptom resolution. The CDR3 is 16 amino acids. With 1 base removed from V and 0 bases from J, the gap between germline ends came to 10 bases. Germline-derived CDR1 and CDR2 are LNHNV and YYDKDF (reference sequence). Produced via immunoSEQ multiplex PCR; TCRdb's table is partial and in-frame only. The table includes 200,000 to 250,000 clones, more than 80% detected once.

The sample comprised PBMCs or T cells enriched from blood (not recorded which). The V and J genes are TRBV15 and TRBJ1-5; possible D gene TRBD1, 6 bases. The TCR sequence derives from a man between 40 and 49 years old who had recovered from COVID-19. The CDR3 DNA reads as TGTGCCACCAGCAGAGTACAGGGACCTAGCAATCAGCCCCAGCATTTT. Translating it yields CATSRVQGPSNQPQHF.